This T cell receptor beta chain was obtained from a study of post-analysis software for immune sequencing data. Study as a whole: Courses of disease covered relapsing-remitting, secondary progressive and progressive-relapsing multiple sclerosis. The study, taken as a whole, reports: About five TRBV segments were more frequent in patients than controls; TRBV5-6, TRBV5-1 and TRBV20-1 belonged to this group. A significant reduction in normalized Chao1 diversity was observed in multiple sclerosis patients versus controls.

The germline V gene has CDR1 MNHNS and CDR2 SASEGT. V dropped 7 bases and J dropped 5; count of bases not matched to a gene: 8. This CDR3 comprises 14 residues. TCR beta cDNA libraries had unique molecular identifiers. TCRdb re-called the PCR reads with MiXCR, one entry per CDR3 protein. The profile shows about half a million distinct CDR3 sequences, less than 45% of them singletons. Turning to this clonotype: What it binds is not known.

Sequenced material: blood. This sequence originates from a girl aged 5 to 17 with multiple sclerosis. This rearrangement joins TRBV6-1 to TRBJ2-5; 9 bases line up with TRBD1. In DNA form, the CDR3 reads TGTGCCAGCAATGTGGGGACAGGGTGGGAGACCCAGTACTTC. It codes for CASNVGTGWETQYF.